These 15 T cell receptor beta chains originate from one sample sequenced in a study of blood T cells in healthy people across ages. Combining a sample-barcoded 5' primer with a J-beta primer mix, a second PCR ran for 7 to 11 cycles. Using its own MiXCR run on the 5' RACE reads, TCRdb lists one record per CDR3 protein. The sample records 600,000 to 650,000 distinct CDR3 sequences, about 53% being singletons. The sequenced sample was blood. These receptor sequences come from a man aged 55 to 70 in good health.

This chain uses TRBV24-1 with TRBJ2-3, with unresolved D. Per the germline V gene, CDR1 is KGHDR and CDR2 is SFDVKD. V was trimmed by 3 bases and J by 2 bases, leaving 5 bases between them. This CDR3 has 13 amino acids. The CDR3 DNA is TGTGCCACCAGTGATGAGGCCACAGATACGCAGTATTTT. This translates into CATSDEATDTQYF.

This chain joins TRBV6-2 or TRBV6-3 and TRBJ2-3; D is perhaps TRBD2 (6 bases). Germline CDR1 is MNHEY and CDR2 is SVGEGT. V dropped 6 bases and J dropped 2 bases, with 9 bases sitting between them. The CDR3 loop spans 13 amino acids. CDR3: CASRRGITDTQYF. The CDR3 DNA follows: TGTGCCAGCAGGCGGGGCATCACAGATACGCAGTATTTT.

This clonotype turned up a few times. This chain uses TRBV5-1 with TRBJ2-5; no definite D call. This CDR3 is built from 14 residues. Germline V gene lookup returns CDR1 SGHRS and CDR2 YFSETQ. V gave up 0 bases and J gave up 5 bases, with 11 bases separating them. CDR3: CASSLEAFRETQYF. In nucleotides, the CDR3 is TGCGCCAGCAGCTTGGAAGCCTTCAGGGAGACCCAGTACTTC.

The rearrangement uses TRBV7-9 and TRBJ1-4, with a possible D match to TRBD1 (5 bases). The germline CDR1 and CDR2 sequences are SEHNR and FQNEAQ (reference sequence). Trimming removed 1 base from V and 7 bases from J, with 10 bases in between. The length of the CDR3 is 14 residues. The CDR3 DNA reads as TGTGCCAGCAGCTTAGTTGGGGCTACTGAAAAACTGTTTTTT. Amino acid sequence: CASSLVGATEKLFF.

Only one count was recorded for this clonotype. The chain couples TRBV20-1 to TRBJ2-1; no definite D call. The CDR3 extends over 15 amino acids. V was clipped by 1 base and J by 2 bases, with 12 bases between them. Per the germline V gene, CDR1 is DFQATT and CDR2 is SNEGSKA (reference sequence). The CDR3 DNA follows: TGCAGTGCTAGAGGACCGGGCCCCCCCTACAATGAGCAGTTCTTC. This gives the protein CSARGPGPPYNEQFF.

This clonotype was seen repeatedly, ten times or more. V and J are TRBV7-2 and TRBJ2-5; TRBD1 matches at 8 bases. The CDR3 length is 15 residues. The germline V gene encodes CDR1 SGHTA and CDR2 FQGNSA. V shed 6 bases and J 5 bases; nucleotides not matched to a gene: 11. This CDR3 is CASRPGSGGRETQYF. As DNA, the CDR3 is TGTGCCAGCAGACCGGGTTCAGGGGGCAGGGAGACCCAGTACTTC.

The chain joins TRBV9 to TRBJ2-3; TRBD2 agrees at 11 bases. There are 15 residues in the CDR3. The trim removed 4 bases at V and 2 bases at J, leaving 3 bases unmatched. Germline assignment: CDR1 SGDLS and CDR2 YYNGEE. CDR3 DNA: TGTGCCAGCAGCCTAGCGGGGGGATTCACAGATACGCAGTATTTT. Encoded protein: CASSLAGGFTDTQYF.

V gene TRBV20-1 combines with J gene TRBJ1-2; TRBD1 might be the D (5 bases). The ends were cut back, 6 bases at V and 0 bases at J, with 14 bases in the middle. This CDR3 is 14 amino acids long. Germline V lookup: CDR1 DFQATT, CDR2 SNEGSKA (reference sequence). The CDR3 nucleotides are TGCAGTGCGCGGCGACAGCAAGCTAACTATGGCTACACCTTC. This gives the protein CSARRQQANYGYTF.

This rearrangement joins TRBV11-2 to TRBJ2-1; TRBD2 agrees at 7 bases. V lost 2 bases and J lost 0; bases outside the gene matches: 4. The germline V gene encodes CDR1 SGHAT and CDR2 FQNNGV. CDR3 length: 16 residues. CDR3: CASSLLGGSSYNEQFF. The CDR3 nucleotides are TGTGCCAGCAGCTTATTGGGGGGGAGCTCCTACAATGAGCAGTTCTTC.

The CDR3 loop is CAIMRDRSYYGYTF. As DNA, the CDR3 is TGTGCCATCATGCGGGACAGATCATATTATGGCTACACCTTC. The gene calls are TRBV10-3 and TRBJ1-2, with TRBD1 matching over 7 bases. Germline-derived CDR1 and CDR2 are ENHRY and SYGVKD. After removal of 7 bases from V and 5 bases from J, the junction contained 10 bases not matched to a gene. The CDR3 contains 14 residues.

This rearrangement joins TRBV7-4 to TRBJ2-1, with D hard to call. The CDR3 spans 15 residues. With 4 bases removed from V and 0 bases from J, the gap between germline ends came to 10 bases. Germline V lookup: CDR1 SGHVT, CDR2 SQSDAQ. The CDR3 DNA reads TGTGCCAGCAGCTCCCGGACCAGCTCCTACAATGAGCAGTTCTTC. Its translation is CASSSRTSSYNEQFF.

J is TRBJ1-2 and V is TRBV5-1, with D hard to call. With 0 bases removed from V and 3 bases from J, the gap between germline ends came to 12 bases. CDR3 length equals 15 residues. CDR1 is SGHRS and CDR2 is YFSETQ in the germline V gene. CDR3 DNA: TGCGCCAGCAGCTTGGCCCCGGGTAAGGACTATGGCTACACCTTC. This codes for CASSLAPGKDYGYTF.

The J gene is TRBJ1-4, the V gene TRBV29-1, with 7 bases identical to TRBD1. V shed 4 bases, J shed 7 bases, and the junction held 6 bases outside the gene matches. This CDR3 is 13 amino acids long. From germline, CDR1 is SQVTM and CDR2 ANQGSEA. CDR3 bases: TGCAGCGTTGGACAGGGAAGTTCTGAAAAACTGTTTTTT. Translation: CSVGQGSSEKLFF.

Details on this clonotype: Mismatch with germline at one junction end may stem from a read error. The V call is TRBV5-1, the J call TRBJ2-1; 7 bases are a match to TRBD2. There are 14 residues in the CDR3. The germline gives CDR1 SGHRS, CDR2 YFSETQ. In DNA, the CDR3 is TGCGCCAGCAGCTTGGCGGCGGGGGAGGAGAAAGTGGACTTC. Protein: CASSLAAGEEKVDF.

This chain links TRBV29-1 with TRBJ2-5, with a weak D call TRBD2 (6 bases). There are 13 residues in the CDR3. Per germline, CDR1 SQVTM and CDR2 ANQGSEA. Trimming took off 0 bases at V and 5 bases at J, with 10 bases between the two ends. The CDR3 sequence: CSVEDRRGETQYF. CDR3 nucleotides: TGCAGCGTTGAAGATCGGAGGGGCGAGACCCAGTACTTC.